The clone carrying this T cell receptor (beta chain) was counted at least ten times. Amplification of TCR beta CDR3 regions used RNA transcripts. Scientists carried out first-round RT-PCR using HTBI primers and then a second-round multiplex PCR. TCRdb called the multiplex PCR reads again in MiXCR, with one record for every CDR3 protein. The table includes roughly 420,000 distinct CDR3 sequences, over 20% detected once. No progression to ophthalmopathy over 18 months defined stable hyperthyroidism. Newly diagnosed hyperthyroidism donors, aged 18 to 65, duration under 2 months. The PBMCs used were ones drawn from about 9.3 ml of fresh peripheral blood. This record comes from a study of Graves' ophthalmopathy and Graves' hyperthyroidism. The CDR3 is 12 residues long. V was clipped by 0 bases and J by 6 bases, with 6 bases between them. Germline loops: CDR1 DFQATT, CDR2 SNEGSKA (reference sequence).

The specimen sequenced was peripheral blood. This receptor was identified in a woman younger than 35 with stable Graves' hyperthyroidism. The V call is TRBV20-1, the J call TRBJ1-5; D gene unclear. The CDR3 spells CSARDSGQPQHF. CDR3 coding DNA: TGCAGTGCTAGAGACAGTGGTCAGCCCCAGCATTTT.